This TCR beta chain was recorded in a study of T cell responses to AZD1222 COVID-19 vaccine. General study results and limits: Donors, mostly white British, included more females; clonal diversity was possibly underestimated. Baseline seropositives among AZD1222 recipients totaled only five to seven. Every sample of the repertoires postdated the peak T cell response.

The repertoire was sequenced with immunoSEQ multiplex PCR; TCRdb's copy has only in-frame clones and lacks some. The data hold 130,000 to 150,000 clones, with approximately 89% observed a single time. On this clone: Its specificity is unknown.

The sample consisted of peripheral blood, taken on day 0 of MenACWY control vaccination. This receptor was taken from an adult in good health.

The CDR3 coding sequence is TGTGCCACCCGGACTAGCGGGGGGGCAAGTTTGGATGAGCAGTTCTTC. Translated, it gives CATRTSGGASLDEQFF. This sequence joins TRBV27 and TRBJ2-1; 15 bases map to TRBD2. Germline-derived CDR1 and CDR2 are MNHEY and SMNVEV (reference sequence). The CDR3 has 16 amino acids. The junction had 12 bases not matched to a gene; V was cut back by 10 bases and J by 8 bases.